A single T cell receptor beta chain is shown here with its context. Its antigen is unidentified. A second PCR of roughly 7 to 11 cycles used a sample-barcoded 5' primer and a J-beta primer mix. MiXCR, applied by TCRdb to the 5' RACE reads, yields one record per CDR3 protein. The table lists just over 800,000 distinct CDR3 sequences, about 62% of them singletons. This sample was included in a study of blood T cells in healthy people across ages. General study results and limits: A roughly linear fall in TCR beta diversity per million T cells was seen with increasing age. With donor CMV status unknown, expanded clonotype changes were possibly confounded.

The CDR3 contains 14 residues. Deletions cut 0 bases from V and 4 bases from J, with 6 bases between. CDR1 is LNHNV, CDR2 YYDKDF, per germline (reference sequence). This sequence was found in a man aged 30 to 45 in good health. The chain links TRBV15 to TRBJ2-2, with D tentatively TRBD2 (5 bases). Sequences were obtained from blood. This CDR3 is CATSRDRGTGELFF. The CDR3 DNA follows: TGTGCCACCAGCAGAGATCGGGGCACCGGGGAGCTGTTTTTT.